The 5 T cell receptor beta chains given below trace back to one sample, sequenced in a study of shared clonotypes between healthy human individuals. TCRdb's copy holds only in-frame clones and misses some; the assay was immunoSEQ multiplex PCR. The table has some 1.5 million clones, around 98% seen once. Sequencing was done on a sample of naive CD4+ T cells sorted from blood. Subset indicated: CD45RA+ positively selected. These receptors all stem from a man aged 25-45 years in good health.

The chain recombines TRBV5-1 with TRBJ2-1, with 10 positions matching TRBD1. CDR3 length equals 15 residues. Germline CDR1 and CDR2: SGHRS and YFSETQ. Losses at the gene ends were 6 bases for V and 1 base for J; bases not matched to a gene: 4. The chain's CDR3 is CASTPGQGSYNEQFF. CDR3 coding DNA: TGCGCCAGCACCCCGGGACAGGGGTCCTACAATGAGCAGTTCTTC.

The chain has TRBV10-3 and TRBJ2-1, with 8 nucleotides matching TRBD1. After removal of 3 bases from V and 6 bases from J, the junction contained 1 base not matched to a gene. Germline-derived CDR1 and CDR2 are ENHRY and SYGVKD. The CDR3 contains 13 residues. Here the CDR3 reads CAISDTGGNEQFF. DNA for the CDR3: TGTGCCATCAGTGACACAGGGGGCAATGAGCAGTTCTTC.

About this clone: The junction departs from germline at one end; a sequencing error may be responsible. The J gene is TRBJ1-4, the V gene TRBV28; perhaps TRBD1 as D (6 bases). This CDR3 region has 12 residues. Germline CDR1 MDHEN, CDR2 SYDVKM. The CDR3 spells CASSLSRQAASF. CDR3 nucleotides: TGTGCCAGCAGTTTATCCAGACAGGCAGCGAGTTTT.

The rearrangement uses TRBV28 and TRBJ2-5; D is unresolved. Between the trimmed V and J ends, which lost 2 bases and 3 bases, there was a span of 10 bases. From germline, CDR1 is MDHEN and CDR2 SYDVKM. The CDR3 runs to 14 residues. In DNA, the CDR3 is TGTGCCAGCAGTTTAGGTCGGAGAAAAGAGACCCAGTACTTC. Protein: CASSLGRRKETQYF.

CDR3 DNA: TGCGCCAGCAGTGGGTCCGGCAGCGGTCTTATTTCCTACGAGCAGTACTTC. Protein sequence: CASSGSGSGLISYEQYF. The J gene is TRBJ2-7, the V gene TRBV10-2, with D possibly matching TRBD2 (5 bases). CDR3 size: 17 residues. Germline loops: CDR1 WSHSY, CDR2 SAAADI. The V end lost 4 bases, the J end lost 1 base, and 20 bases lay between the germline ends.